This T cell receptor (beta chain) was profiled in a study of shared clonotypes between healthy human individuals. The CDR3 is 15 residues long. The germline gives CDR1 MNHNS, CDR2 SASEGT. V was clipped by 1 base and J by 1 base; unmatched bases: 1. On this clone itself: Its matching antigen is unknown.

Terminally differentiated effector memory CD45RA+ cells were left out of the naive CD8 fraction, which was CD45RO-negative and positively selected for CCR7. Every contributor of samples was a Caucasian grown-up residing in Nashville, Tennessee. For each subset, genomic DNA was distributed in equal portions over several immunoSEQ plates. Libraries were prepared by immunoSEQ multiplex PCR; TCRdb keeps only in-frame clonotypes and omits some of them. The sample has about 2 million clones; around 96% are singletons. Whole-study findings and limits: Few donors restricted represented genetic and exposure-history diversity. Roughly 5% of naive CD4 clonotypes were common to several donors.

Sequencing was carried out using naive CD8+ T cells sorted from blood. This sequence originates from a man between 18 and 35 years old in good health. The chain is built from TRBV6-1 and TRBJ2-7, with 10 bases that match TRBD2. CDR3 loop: CASSEELAGSYEQYF. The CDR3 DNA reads TGTGCCAGCAGTGAAGAACTAGCGGGATCCTACGAGCAGTACTTC.